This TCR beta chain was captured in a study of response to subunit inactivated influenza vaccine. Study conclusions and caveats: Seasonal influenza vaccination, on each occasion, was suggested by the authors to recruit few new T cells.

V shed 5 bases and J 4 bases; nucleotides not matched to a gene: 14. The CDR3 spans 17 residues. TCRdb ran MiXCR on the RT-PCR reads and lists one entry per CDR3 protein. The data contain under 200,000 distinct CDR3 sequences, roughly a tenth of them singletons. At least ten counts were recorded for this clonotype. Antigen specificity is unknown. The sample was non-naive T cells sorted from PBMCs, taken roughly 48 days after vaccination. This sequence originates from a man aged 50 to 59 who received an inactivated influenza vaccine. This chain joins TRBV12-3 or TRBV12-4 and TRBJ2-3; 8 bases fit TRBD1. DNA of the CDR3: TGTGCCAGCAGTCAAAACCTCAGGGGGCTCGGGGCAGATACGCAGTATTTT. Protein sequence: CASSQNLRGLGADTQYF.